A selection of T cell receptor beta chains follows, all from one sample in a study of PD-1 blockade in mismatch repair-deficient tumors. Assay: immunoSEQ multiplex PCR; the TCRdb copy retains only in-frame clones and omits some. The data hold 120,000 or so clones, with 86% observed a single time. The source was peripheral blood, collected 44 weeks after starting pembrolizumab. Receptors were obtained from an adult with mismatch repair-deficient cancer. CDR3s include the opening cysteine and the closing phenylalanine or tryptophan. The order of the fields is V gene, CDR3 protein.

>TRBV11-2
CASSSMVGLTGNEQFF
>TRBV5-4
CASSPKEWTGDLWGYTF
>TRBV18
CASSPPWRDKSSYEQYF
>TRBV30
CAWRGTGYSYEQYF
>TRBV11-2
CASSSAGGPYEQYF
>TRBV19
CATSMTSGIEQYF
>TRBV7-8
CASSLGRNEQFF
>TRBV6-1
CASSETGYEQYF
>TRBV7-2
CASSTTGGADPYEQYF
>TRBV6-6
CASSYIRTRSVTEQFF
>TRBV28
CASRPGTGVFKEQYF
>TRBV30
CAWSVGSGGDEKLFF
>TRBV6-5
CASSSWDRGYEQYF
>TRBV7-6
CASSLTANTEAFF
>TRBV6-5
CASIRYSTGTYEQYF
>TRBV13
CASSLAQRGEQFF
>TRBV10-3
CAITREFSYEQYF
>TRBV9
CASSVLASGEQFF
>TRBV4-1
CASSLERVTNEKLFF
>TRBV6-5
CASSYKTGGAFGYTF
>TRBV5-8
CASSRGQGANYGYTF
>TRBV10-3
CAIWGGGPGQPQHF
>TRBV5-1
CASSPTGTGEPEQYF
>TRBV19
CASSGKTARNEKLFF
>TRBV25-1
CASSELGSGELFF
>TRBV11-2
CASSLFQGAGETQYF
>TRBV4-3
CASSPRQGAFFEQYF
>TRBV11-2
CASSLERNTGELFF
>TRBV2
CASSPDESFNQPQHF
>TRBV7-2
CASSHRGTNTGELFF
>TRBV7-9
CASSPRSSYEQYF
>TRBV29-1
CSVVGGSFNEQFF
>TRBV5-1
CASRTYQGSYNEQFF
>TRBV10-3
CAISISGTHTDTQYF
>TRBV2
CASSGGDSYEQYF
>TRBV6-6
CASSYSMDRGEQYF
>TRBV2
CASSEGQGAHQPQHF
>TRBV28
CASSLTSGRRELFF
>TRBV6-5
CASSPVTSGNTIYF